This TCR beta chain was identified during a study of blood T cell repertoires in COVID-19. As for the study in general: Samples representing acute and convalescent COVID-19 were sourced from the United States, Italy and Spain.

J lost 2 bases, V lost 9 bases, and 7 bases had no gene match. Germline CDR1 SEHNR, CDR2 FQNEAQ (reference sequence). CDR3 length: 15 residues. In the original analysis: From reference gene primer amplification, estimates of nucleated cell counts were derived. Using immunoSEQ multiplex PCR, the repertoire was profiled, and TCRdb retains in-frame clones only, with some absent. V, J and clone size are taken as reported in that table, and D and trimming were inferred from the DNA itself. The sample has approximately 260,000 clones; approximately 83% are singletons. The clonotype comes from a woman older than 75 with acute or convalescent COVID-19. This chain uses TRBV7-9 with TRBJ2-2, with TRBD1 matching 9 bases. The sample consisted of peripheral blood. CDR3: CASTNRGPNTGELFF. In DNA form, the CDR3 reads TGTGCCAGTACAAACAGGGGGCCTAACACCGGGGAGCTGTTTTTT.